This T cell receptor (beta chain) was found in a study of T-cell memory formation after mild COVID-19. About the study: TCR clusters were mostly confined to one donor each.

The J segment lost 5 bases and the V segment lost 6 bases, leaving 7 bases of the junction unmatched. Germline values: CDR1 SNHLY, CDR2 FYNNEI. CDR3 length equals 15 residues. UMIs and sample barcodes were carried by the TCR alpha and TCR beta cDNA libraries that 5'RACE produced using constant-segment primers. One entry per CDR3 protein results from TCRdb running MiXCR on the 5' RACE reads. This sample has almost 550,000 distinct CDR3 sequences, with about a fifth found just once. Study-level findings and limits: Contracting clones from day 15 to 85 had balanced CD4/CD8; later expanders favoured CD4+. The pre-infection memory compartment contained some responding clones, suggesting cross-reactive memory joined.

This clonotype was detected a few times. Its antigen remains unidentified. This TCR was sampled from an adult woman who had mild COVID-19 (a few samples of this study predate the infection). Cell type and time point are not known. The chain is built from TRBV2 and TRBJ2-2; TRBD1 matches 9 bases. The sequencing input was PBMCs or a T cell subset sorted from them (not recorded which). Written as DNA, the CDR3 is TGTGCCAGCAGGGCCGGGACAGGGATGACCGGGGAGCTGTTTTTT. Protein: CASRAGTGMTGELFF.